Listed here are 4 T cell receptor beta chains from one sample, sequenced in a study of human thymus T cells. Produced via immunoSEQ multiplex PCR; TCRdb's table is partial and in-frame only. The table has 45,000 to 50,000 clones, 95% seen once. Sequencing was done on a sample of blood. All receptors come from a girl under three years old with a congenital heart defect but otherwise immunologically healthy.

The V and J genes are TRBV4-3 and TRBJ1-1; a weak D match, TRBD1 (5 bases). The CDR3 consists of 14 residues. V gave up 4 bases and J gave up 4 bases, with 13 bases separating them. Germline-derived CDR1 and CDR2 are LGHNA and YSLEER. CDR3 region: CASSPRPGGTEAFF. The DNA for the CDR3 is TGCGCCAGCAGCCCCCGTCCGGGGGGCACTGAAGCTTTCTTT.

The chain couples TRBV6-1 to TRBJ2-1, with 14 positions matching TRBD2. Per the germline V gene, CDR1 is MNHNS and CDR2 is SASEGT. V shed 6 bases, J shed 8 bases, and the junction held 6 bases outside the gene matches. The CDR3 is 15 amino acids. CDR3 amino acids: CASSAGTSGSDEQFF. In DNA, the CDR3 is TGTGCCAGCAGCGCGGGGACTAGCGGGAGTGATGAGCAGTTCTTC.

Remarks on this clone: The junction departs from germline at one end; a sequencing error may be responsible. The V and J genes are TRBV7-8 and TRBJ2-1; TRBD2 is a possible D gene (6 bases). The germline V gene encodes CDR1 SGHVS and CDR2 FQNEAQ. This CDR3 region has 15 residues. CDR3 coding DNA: TGTGCCAGCAGCCTAGCGATTAGCTCCTACAATGAGCAGTTCTTC. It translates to CASSLAISSYNEQFF.

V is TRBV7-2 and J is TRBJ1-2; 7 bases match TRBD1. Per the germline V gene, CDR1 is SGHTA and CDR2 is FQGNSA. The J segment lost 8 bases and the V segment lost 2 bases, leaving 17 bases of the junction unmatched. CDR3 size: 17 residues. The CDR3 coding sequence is TGTGCCAGCAGCTTATGGCTCTACAGGGGCCCTACCCGCGGCTACACCTTC. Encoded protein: CASSLWLYRGPTRGYTF.